This T cell receptor (beta chain) is from a study of glioma-infiltrating T cells. Study results and limitations: CDR3 overlap between tissue and blood was very small. Gliomas, especially low-grade, showed above-expected tissue-blood divergence; non-neoplastic patients showed below.

About this clonotype itself: Its matching antigen is unknown. The junction departs from the called germline gene at one end, perhaps through a read error.

Amplification of TCR alpha and beta CDR3 regions from RNA used iRepertoire nested multiplex PCR. One-step reverse transcription and amplification started from around 100-400 ng of tissue mRNA or PBMC total RNA. TCRdb reanalysed the multiplex PCR reads using MiXCR and keeps one entry per CDR3 protein. The sample consists of fewer than 200,000 distinct CDR3 sequences, more than 25% of them appearing once. Germline V CDR1 and CDR2: KGHSH, LQKENI. There are 18 residues in the CDR3. The sequence was obtained from a human donor with low-grade glioma or glioblastoma, undergoing nonglioma brain surgery, or in good health (not recorded which). Source material: glioma tissue, nonneoplastic brain tissue, or PBMCs (not recorded which). V and J are TRBV18 and TRBJ2-1, with D possibly matching TRBD2 (6 bases). DNA of the CDR3: TGTGCCAGCTCACCAGACAGAGTCCTAGCGCCGACCTACAATGAGCGGTTCTTC. Its protein is CASSPDRVLAPTYNERFF.